These 7 T cell receptor beta chains originate from one sample sequenced in a study of T cell responses to AZD1222 COVID-19 vaccine (dated by TCRdb to 2020 to 2022). This specimen's time point label, per the study, means: baseline before first vaccination. Library preparation was by the immunoSEQ multiplex PCR assay. Sourced from immuneACCESS, this table was stored by TCRdb with only in-frame sequences that have V and J called. A share of the clones is absent; for the studies checked, an unresolved V gene accounts for under half, and the remainder has no known explanation. The sample records 100,000 or so clones, about nine tenths of which are singletons. 1% to 1.5% of the sample is taken by the ten largest. The starting material was peripheral blood, obtained on day 0 of AZD1222 vaccination. These receptors were collected from an adult in good health.

The rearrangement uses TRBV28 and TRBJ2-5, with D unresolved. CDR3 length equals 11 residues. V was trimmed by 7 bases and J by 4 bases, leaving 7 bases between them. The germline gives CDR1 MDHEN, CDR2 SYDVKM. The CDR3 sequence: CASNLAETQYF. Here the CDR3 DNA reads TGTGCCAGCAATCTGGCAGAGACCCAGTACTTC.

The chain carries TRBV28 and TRBJ2-2; D is perhaps TRBD1 (5 bases). Germline values: CDR1 MDHEN, CDR2 SYDVKM. The length of the CDR3 is 19 residues. The germline V and J ends were trimmed by 4 bases and 7 bases, with 28 bases remaining between them. CDR3 loop: CASSYKLSRLRVIFGELFF. The CDR3 nucleotides read TGTGCCAGCAGTTACAAACTTTCACGCCTCAGGGTGATATTCGGGGAGCTGTTTTTT.

V usage is TRBV30 and J usage is TRBJ2-1; tentative D call: TRBD2 (5 bases). The CDR3 is made up of 12 amino acids. Between the trimmed V and J ends, which lost 3 bases and 5 bases, there was a span of 8 bases. Germline values: CDR1 GTSNPN, CDR2 SVGIG (reference sequence). CDR3 bases: TGTGCCTGGAGGGACTTGCACAATGAGCAGTTCTTC. It is translated as CAWRDLHNEQFF.

The chain has TRBV28 and TRBJ1-6, with D possibly matching TRBD1 (6 bases). The V end lost 10 bases, the J end lost 9 bases, and 19 bases lay between the germline ends. This CDR3 is 14 amino acids long. The germline gives CDR1 MDHEN, CDR2 SYDVKM. CDR3 protein: CATGGTTWSSPLHF. The CDR3 region has the DNA TGTGCCACTGGAGGGACAACGTGGTCTTCACCCCTCCACTTT.

This rearrangement joins TRBV7-9 to TRBJ1-5; 7 positions agree with TRBD1. The CDR3 runs 14 residues. V was clipped by 4 bases and J by 4 bases; unmatched bases: 4. CDR1 and CDR2 from the germline V gene are SEHNR and FQNEAQ (reference sequence). The CDR3 region has the DNA TGTGCCAGCAGCTCGGGACAGAGAAATCAGCCCCAGCATTTT. Amino acid sequence: CASSSGQRNQPQHF.

The chain employs TRBV6-5 and TRBJ1-6; a possible D gene is TRBD1 (5 bases). Trimming shortened V by 0 bases and J by 9 bases, and 12 bases separated the two germline ends. The CDR3 extends over 15 amino acids. The germline V gene has CDR1 MNHEY and CDR2 SVGAGI. CDR3 sequence: CASSYSTAVGSPLHF. CDR3 nucleotides: TGTGCCAGCAGTTACTCGACAGCCGTGGGTTCACCCCTCCACTTT.

CDR3 nucleotide sequence: TGTGCCAGCAGCTCGACCCCCCTGGGACTCTCTGGAAACACCATATATTTT. Its protein is CASSSTPLGLSGNTIYF. The rearrangement joins TRBV13 to TRBJ1-3; a possible D gene is TRBD1 (5 bases). The germline V gene has CDR1 PRHDT and CDR2 FYEKMQ (reference sequence). The CDR3 spans 17 residues. V shed 4 bases and J shed 0 bases, with 16 bases lying between them.